This T cell receptor (beta chain) was captured by sequencing in a study of OX40 agonist ivuxolimab in advanced cancers. Only in-frame clones appear in the TCRdb table, and some are missing; sequencing was by immunoSEQ multiplex PCR. The data contain over 85,000 clones, 87% of them singletons. The CDR3 is 14 amino acids. V was cut by 7 bases and J by 7 bases, with 20 bases left in between. CDR1 is MDHEN, CDR2 SYDVKM, per germline. Here the sequenced sample was CD4+ or CD8+ T cells sorted from blood, taken in a trial of the OX40 agonist ivuxolimab. The origin of this receptor is an adult with an advanced solid tumor such as melanoma, head and neck, liver or kidney cancer. V and J are TRBV28 and TRBJ2-7, with D possibly matching TRBD2 (6 bases). The CDR3 sequence: CASTDGRGFGEQYF. The CDR3 DNA sequence: TGTGCCAGCACCGACGGCCGGGGGTTTGGGGAGCAGTACTTC. The variable domain in full, completed from reference TRBV28 and TRBJ2-7, reads DVKVTQSSRYLVKRTGEKVFLECVQDMDHENMFWYRQDPGLGLRLIYFSYDVKMKEKGDIPEGYSVSREKKERFSLILESASTNQTSMYLCASTDGRGFGEQYFGPGTRLTVT.